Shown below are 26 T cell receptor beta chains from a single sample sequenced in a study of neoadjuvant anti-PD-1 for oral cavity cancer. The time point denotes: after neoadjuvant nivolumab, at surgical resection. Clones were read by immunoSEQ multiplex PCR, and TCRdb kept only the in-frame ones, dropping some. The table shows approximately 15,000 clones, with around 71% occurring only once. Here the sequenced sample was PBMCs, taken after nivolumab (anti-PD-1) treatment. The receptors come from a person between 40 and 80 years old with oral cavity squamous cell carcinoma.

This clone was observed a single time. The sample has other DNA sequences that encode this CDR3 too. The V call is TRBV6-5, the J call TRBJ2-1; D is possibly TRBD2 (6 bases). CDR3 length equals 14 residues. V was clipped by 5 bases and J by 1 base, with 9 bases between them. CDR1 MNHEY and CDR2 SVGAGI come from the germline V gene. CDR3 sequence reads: CASSRRESYNEQFF. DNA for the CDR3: TGTGCCAGCAGTCGCCGGGAGTCCTACAATGAGCAGTTCTTC.

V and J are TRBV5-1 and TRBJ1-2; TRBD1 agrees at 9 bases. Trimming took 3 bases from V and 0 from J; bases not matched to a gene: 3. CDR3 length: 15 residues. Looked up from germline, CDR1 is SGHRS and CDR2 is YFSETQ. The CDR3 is CASSWGQGANYGYTF. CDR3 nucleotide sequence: TGCGCCAGCAGCTGGGGACAGGGAGCTAACTATGGCTACACCTTC. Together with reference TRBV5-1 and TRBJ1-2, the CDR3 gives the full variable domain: KAGVTQTPRYLIKTRGQQVTLSCSPISGHRSVSWYQQTPGQGLQFLFEYFSETQRNKGNFPGRFSGRQFSNSRSEMNVSTLELGDSALYLCASSWGQGANYGYTFGSGTRLTVV.

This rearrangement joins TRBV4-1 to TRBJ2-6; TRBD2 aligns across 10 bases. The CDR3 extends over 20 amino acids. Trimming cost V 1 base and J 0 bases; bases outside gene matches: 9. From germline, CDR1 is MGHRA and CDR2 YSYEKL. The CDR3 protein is CASSQVSPLAGTSGANVLTF. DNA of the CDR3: TGCGCCAGCAGCCAAGTTTCCCCACTAGCGGGAACCTCTGGGGCCAACGTCCTGACTTTC.

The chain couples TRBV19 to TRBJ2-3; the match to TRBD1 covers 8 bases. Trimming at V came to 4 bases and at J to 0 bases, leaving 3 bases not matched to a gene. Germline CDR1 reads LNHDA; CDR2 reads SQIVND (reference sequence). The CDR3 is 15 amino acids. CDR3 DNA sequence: TGTGCCAGTAGTAGGACAGGGTCTAGCACAGATACGCAGTATTTT. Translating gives CASSRTGSSTDTQYF.

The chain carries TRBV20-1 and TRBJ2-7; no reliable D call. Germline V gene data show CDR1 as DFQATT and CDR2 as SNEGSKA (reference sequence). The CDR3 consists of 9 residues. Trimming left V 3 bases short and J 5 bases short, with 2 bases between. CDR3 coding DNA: TGCAGTGCTAGCCACGAGCAGTACTTC. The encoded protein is CSASHEQYF.

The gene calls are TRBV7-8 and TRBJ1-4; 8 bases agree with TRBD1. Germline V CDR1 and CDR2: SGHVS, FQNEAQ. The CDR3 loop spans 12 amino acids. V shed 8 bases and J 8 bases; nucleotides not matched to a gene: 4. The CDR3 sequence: CASSGDREKLFF. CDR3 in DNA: TGTGCCAGCTCGGGGGACAGGGAAAAACTGTTTTTT.

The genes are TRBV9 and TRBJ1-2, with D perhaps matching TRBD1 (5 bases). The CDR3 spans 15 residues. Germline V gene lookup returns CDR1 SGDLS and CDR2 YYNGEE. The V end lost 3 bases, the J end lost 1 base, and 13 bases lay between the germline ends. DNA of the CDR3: TGTGCCAGCAGCGGTCGAGGACATAGTAACTATGGCTACACCTTC. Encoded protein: CASSGRGHSNYGYTF.

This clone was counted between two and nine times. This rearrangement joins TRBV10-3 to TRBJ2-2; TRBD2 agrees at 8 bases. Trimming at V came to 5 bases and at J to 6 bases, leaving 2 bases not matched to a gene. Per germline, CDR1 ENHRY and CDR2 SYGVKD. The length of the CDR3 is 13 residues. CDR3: CAISLAGAGELFF. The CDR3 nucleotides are TGTGCCATCAGTCTAGCGGGTGCCGGGGAGCTGTTTTTT.

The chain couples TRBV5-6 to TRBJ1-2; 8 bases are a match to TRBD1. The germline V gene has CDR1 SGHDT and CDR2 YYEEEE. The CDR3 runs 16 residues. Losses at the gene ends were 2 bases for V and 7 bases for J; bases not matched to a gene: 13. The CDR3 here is CASSFSSGGQGGGYTF. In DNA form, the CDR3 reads TGTGCCAGCAGCTTCTCTTCCGGAGGACAGGGTGGTGGCTACACCTTC.

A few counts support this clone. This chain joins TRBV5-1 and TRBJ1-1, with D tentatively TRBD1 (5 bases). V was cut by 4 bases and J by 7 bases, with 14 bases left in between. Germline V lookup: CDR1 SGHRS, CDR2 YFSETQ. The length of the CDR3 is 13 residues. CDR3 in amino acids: CASSRGVSGEAFF. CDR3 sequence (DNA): TGCGCCAGCAGCCGAGGGGTAAGCGGTGAAGCTTTCTTT.

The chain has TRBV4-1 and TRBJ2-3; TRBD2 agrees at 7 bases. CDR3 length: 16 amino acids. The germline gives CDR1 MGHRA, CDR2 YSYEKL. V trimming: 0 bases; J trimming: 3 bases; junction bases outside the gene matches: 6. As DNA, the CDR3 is TGCGCCAGCAGCCAAGATCCAGCGGGGTTAACAGATACGCAGTATTTT. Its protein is CASSQDPAGLTDTQYF.

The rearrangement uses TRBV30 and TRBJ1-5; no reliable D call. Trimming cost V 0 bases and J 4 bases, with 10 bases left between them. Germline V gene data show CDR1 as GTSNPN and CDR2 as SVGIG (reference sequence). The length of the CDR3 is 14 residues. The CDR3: CAWSVGDGNQPQHF. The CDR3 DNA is TGTGCCTGGAGTGTGGGAGATGGTAATCAGCCCCAGCATTTT.

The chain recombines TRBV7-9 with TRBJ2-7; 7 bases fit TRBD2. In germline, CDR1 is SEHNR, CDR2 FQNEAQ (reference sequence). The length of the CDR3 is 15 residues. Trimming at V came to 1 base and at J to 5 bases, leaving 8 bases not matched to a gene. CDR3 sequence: CASSLGYDRGDEQYF. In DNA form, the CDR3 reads TGTGCCAGCAGCTTAGGATACGACCGGGGGGACGAGCAGTACTTC.

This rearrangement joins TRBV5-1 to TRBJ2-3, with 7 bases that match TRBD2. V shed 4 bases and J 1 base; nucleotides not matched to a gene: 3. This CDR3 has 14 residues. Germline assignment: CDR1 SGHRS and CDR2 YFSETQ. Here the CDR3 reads CASSRREGTDTQYF. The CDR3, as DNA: TGCGCCAGCAGCCGACGGGAGGGCACAGATACGCAGTATTTT.

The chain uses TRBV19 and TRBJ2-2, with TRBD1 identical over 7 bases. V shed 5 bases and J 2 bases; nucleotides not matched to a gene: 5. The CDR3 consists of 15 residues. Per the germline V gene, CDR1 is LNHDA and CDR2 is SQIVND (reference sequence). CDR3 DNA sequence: TGTGCCAGTAGTGTGGGACAGTATAACACCGGGGAGCTGTTTTTT. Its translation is CASSVGQYNTGELFF.

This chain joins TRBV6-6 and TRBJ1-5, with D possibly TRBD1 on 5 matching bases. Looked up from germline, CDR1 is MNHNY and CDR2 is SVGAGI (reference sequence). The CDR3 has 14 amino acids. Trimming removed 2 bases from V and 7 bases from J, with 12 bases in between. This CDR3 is CASSYEGSGQPQHF. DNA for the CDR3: TGTGCCAGCAGTTACGAGGGATCAGGGCAGCCCCAGCATTTT.

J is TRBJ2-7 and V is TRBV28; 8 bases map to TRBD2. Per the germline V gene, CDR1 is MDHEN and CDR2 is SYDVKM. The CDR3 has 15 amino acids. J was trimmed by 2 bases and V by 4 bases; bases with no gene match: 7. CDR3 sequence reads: CASSSQAGEPYEQYF. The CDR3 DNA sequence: TGTGCCAGCAGTTCCCAAGCGGGAGAGCCCTACGAGCAGTACTTC.

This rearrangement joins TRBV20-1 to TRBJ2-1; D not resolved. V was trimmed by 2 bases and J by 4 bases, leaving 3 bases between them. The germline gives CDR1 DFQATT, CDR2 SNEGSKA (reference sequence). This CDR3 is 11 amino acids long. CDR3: CSARQYNEQFF. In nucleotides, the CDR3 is TGCAGTGCTAGACAGTACAATGAGCAGTTCTTC.

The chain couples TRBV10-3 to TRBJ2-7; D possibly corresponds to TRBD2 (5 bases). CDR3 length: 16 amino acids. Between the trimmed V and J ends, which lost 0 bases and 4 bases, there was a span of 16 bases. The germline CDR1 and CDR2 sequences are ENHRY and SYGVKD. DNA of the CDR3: TGTGCCATCAGTGAGTCTCCTCTAGAGTCGGGGTACGAGCAGTACTTC. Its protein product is CAISESPLESGYEQYF.

CDR3 region: CASSPLGGVVEETQYF. CDR3 sequence (DNA): TGTGCCAGCAGTCCCCTGGGGGGGGTGGTGGAAGAGACCCAGTACTTC. This chain joins TRBV27 and TRBJ2-5; TRBD2 aligns across 7 bases. This CDR3 is built from 16 residues. With 5 bases clipped from V and 3 bases from J, the junction kept 12 bases outside the gene matches. CDR1 MNHEY and CDR2 SMNVEV come from the germline V gene (reference sequence).

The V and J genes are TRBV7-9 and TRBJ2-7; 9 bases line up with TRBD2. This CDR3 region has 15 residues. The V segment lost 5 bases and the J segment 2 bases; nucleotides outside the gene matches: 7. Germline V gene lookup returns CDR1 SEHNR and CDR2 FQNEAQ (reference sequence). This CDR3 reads CASSPSTSGTYEQYF. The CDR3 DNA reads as TGTGCCAGCAGCCCCTCGACTAGCGGAACCTACGAGCAGTACTTC.

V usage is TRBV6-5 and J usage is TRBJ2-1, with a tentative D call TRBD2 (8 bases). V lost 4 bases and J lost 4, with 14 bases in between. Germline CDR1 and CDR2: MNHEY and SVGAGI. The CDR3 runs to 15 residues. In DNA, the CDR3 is TGTGCCAGCAGTTTTATAGCGGGACAGTACAATGAGCAGTTCTTC. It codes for CASSFIAGQYNEQFF.

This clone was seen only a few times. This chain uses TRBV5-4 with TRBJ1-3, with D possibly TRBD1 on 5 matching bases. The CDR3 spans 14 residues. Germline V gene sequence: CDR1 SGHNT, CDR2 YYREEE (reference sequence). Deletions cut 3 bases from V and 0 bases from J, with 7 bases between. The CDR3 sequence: CASSWGGSGNTIYF. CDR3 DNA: TGTGCCAGCAGCTGGGGGGGCTCTGGAAACACCATATATTTT.

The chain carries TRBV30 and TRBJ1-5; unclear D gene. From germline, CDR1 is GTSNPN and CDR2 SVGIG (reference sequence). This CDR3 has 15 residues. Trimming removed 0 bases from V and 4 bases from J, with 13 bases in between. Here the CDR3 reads CAWSVTGTANQPQHF. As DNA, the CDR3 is TGTGCCTGGAGTGTAACGGGTACAGCTAATCAGCCCCAGCATTTT.

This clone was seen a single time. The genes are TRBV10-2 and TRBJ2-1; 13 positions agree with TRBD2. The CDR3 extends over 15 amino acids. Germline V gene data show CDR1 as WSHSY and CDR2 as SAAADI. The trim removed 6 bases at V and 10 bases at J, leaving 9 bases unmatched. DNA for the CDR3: TGCGCCAGCAGCCTAGGACTAGCGGGAGTAGGGGAGCAGTTCTTC. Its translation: CASSLGLAGVGEQFF.

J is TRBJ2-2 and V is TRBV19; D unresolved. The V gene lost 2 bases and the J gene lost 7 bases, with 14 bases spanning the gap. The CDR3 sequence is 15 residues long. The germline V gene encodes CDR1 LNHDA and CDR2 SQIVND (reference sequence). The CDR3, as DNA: TGTGCCAGTAGTATATCCGGGCAAGTGCACGGGGAGCTGTTTTTT. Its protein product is CASSISGQVHGELFF. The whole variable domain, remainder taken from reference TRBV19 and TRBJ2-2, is DGGITQSPKYLFRKEGQNVTLSCEQNLNHDAMYWYRQDPGQGLRLIYYSQIVNDFQKGDIAEGYSVSREKKESFPLTVTSAQKNPTAFYLCASSISGQVHGELFFGEGSRLTVL.